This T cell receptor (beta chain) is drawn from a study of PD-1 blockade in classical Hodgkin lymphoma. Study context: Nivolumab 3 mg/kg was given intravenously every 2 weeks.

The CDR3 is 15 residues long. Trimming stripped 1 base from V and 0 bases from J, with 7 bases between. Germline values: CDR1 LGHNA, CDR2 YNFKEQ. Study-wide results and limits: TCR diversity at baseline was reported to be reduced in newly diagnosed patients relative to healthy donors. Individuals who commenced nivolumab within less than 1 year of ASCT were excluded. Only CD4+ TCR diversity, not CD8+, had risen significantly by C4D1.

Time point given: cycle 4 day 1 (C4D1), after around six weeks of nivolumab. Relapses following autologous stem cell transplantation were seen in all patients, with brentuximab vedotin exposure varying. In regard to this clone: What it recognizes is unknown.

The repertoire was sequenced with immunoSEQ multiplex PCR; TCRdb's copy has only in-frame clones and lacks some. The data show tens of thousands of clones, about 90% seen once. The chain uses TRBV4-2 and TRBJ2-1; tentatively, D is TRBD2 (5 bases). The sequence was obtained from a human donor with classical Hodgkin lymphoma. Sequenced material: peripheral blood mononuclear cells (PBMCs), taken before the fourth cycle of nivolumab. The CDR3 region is CASSQAGNSYNEQFF. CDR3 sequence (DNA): TGTGCCAGCAGCCAAGCGGGGAACTCCTACAATGAGCAGTTCTTC.